The rows below give T cell receptor beta chains drawn from one sample of a study of blood T cell repertoires in COVID-19. Measured with immunoSEQ multiplex PCR; TCRdb has only the in-frame clones, and not every one. The repertoire holds 100,000 to 150,000 clones, with over 65% as singletons. What was sequenced was peripheral blood. The origin of the receptors is an older man with acute or convalescent COVID-19. CDR3s include the opening cysteine and the closing phenylalanine or tryptophan. A D gene is named only where the DNA matches it firmly. Some rows mark clone size as missing; the rest say once, few, many or name a class of expanded clone.

CDR3 length: 14
J gene: TRBJ2-3
D gene: NA
V gene: TRBV12-5
clone size: NA
CDR3 DNA: TGTGCTAGTGGTTTGGGACTAGTTGGAGATACGCAGTATTTT
CDR3 protein: CASGLGLVGDTQYF

CDR3 length: 14
J gene: TRBJ1-1
D gene: TRBD1
V gene: TRBV19
clone size: NA
CDR3 DNA: TGTGCCAGTAGTATAGGGACAGGGATATCTGAAGCTTTCTTT
CDR3 protein: CASSIGTGISEAFF

CDR3 length: 17
J gene: TRBJ2-3
D gene: NA
V gene: TRBV28
clone size: NA
CDR3 DNA: TGTGCCAGCAGTTTATACCCGACTCAGGGGAGCACAGATACGCAGTATTTT
CDR3 protein: CASSLYPTQGSTDTQYF

CDR3 length: 16
J gene: TRBJ1-4
D gene: TRBD1
V gene: TRBV5-1
clone size: few
CDR3 DNA: TGCGCCAGCAGCATATCCGACAGGGGTGGGAATGAAAAACTGTTTTTT
CDR3 protein: CASSISDRGGNEKLFF

CDR3 length: 17
J gene: TRBJ2-7
D gene: TRBD2
V gene: TRBV13
clone size: NA
CDR3 DNA: TGTGCCAGCAGCGGGACCACACCGGCGGGAGGAGTGGGGGAGCAGTACTTC
CDR3 protein: CASSGTTPAGGVGEQYF

CDR3 length: 14
J gene: TRBJ2-7
D gene: NA
V gene: TRBV3-1/TRBV3-2
clone size: few
CDR3 DNA: TGTGCCAGCAGCCCCTGGCCTAGCTCCTACGAGCAGTACTTC
CDR3 protein: CASSPWPSSYEQYF

CDR3 length: 19
J gene: TRBJ2-7
D gene: TRBD1
V gene: TRBV4-2
clone size: NA
CDR3 DNA: TGTGCCAGCAGCCGGTCTGGAGGACAGGGGCATTTCGGTTCCTACGAGCAGTACTTC
CDR3 protein: CASSRSGGQGHFGSYEQYF

CDR3 length: 15
J gene: TRBJ2-7
D gene: NA
V gene: TRBV18
clone size: NA
CDR3 DNA: TGTGCCAGCTCCCCCAGGGCAGAATCAACCTACGAGCAGTACTTC
CDR3 protein: CASSPRAESTYEQYF

CDR3 length: 15
J gene: TRBJ2-7
D gene: NA
V gene: TRBV9
clone size: NA
CDR3 DNA: TGTGCCAGCAGCGTAGGGCTAGCGCCAGCCTACGAGCAGTACTTC
CDR3 protein: CASSVGLAPAYEQYF

CDR3 length: 15
J gene: TRBJ2-6
D gene: NA
V gene: TRBV6-6
clone size: NA
CDR3 DNA: TGTGCCAGCAGTCTCGGACACTCTGGGGCCAACGTCCTGACTTTC
CDR3 protein: CASSLGHSGANVLTF

CDR3 length: 16
J gene: TRBJ1-6
D gene: NA
V gene: TRBV6-5
clone size: NA
CDR3 DNA: TGTGCCAGCAGTTACTCGAGGGGCGGGGGGCACTCACCCCTCCACTTT
CDR3 protein: CASSYSRGGGHSPLHF

CDR3 length: 17
J gene: TRBJ2-5
D gene: TRBD2
V gene: TRBV28
clone size: NA
CDR3 DNA: TGTGCCAGCAGTTTCGGGCCAGCGGGGGGCCAGGGGGGGACCCAGTACTTC
CDR3 protein: CASSFGPAGGQGGTQYF

CDR3 length: 17
J gene: TRBJ2-2
D gene: NA
V gene: TRBV6-2/TRBV6-3
clone size: NA
CDR3 DNA: TGTGCCAGCAGTTACTTCAAGGGGAAAGGGAACACCGGGGAGCTGTTTTTT
CDR3 protein: CASSYFKGKGNTGELFF

CDR3 length: 15
J gene: TRBJ2-7
D gene: TRBD1
V gene: TRBV18
clone size: once
CDR3 DNA: TGTGCCAGCTCACCGGACAGGGAGAGAACTAGCGAGCAGTACTTC
CDR3 protein: CASSPDRERTSEQYF

CDR3 length: 17
J gene: TRBJ2-7
D gene: NA
V gene: TRBV5-1
clone size: NA
CDR3 DNA: TGCGCCAGCAGCTTGGCCGCTTCACAGTCCGTCTCCTACGAGCAGTACTTC
CDR3 protein: CASSLAASQSVSYEQYF

CDR3 length: 17
J gene: TRBJ1-2
D gene: NA
V gene: TRBV6-2/TRBV6-3
clone size: NA
CDR3 DNA: TGTGCCAGCAGTTACCCGGGGGTTGACGGTATACACTATGGCTACACCTTC
CDR3 protein: CASSYPGVDGIHYGYTF

CDR3 length: 14
J gene: TRBJ2-7
D gene: NA
V gene: TRBV3-1/TRBV3-2
clone size: NA
CDR3 DNA: TGTGCCAGCAGCGCCAGTCATACCTCCTACGAGCAGTACTTC
CDR3 protein: CASSASHTSYEQYF

CDR3 length: 17
J gene: TRBJ2-1
D gene: TRBD2
V gene: TRBV10-3
clone size: NA
CDR3 DNA: TGTGCCATCCTGGCCAGCGGGGGCCCTAGCTCCTACAATGAGCAGTTCTTC
CDR3 protein: CAILASGGPSSYNEQFF

CDR3 length: 19
J gene: TRBJ2-5
D gene: NA
V gene: TRBV7-3
clone size: NA
CDR3 DNA: TGTGCCAGCAGCTCGCCCCCTCTCCAGGGCCCCGGGCCCCGTGAGACCCAGTACTTC
CDR3 protein: CASSSPPLQGPGPRETQYF

CDR3 length: 15
J gene: TRBJ2-1
D gene: NA
V gene: TRBV6-6
clone size: once
CDR3 DNA: TGTGCCAGCAGTTATCCCCAGGGGACATACAATGAGCAGTTCTTC
CDR3 protein: CASSYPQGTYNEQFF

CDR3 length: 13
J gene: TRBJ2-3
D gene: NA
V gene: TRBV30
clone size: NA
CDR3 DNA: TGTGCCTGGAAGGTGGGGCCCACAGATACGCAGTATTTT
CDR3 protein: CAWKVGPTDTQYF

CDR3 length: 17
J gene: TRBJ2-7
D gene: NA
V gene: TRBV3-1/TRBV3-2
clone size: NA
CDR3 DNA: TGTGCCAGCAGCCAAGAACCCCCCGGGGACACGGGATACGAGCAGTACTTC
CDR3 protein: CASSQEPPGDTGYEQYF

CDR3 length: 12
J gene: TRBJ1-1
D gene: NA
V gene: TRBV28
clone size: NA
CDR3 DNA: TGTGCCAGCAACGACAAGAACACTGAAGCTTTCTTT
CDR3 protein: CASNDKNTEAFF

CDR3 length: 13
J gene: TRBJ1-1
D gene: NA
V gene: TRBV2
clone size: NA
CDR3 DNA: TGTGCCAGCATGAAAGACAGGAACACTGAAGCTTTCTTT
CDR3 protein: CASMKDRNTEAFF

CDR3 length: 12
J gene: TRBJ1-1
D gene: NA
V gene: TRBV29-1
clone size: NA
CDR3 DNA: TGCAGCGTTCAGCGCCAGAACACTGAAGCTTTCTTT
CDR3 protein: CSVQRQNTEAFF

CDR3 length: 16
J gene: TRBJ2-7
D gene: TRBD1
V gene: TRBV19
clone size: once
CDR3 DNA: TGTGCCAGTAGTGCCCCAGGGGGCGCTTCCCCCTACGAGCAGTACTTC
CDR3 protein: CASSAPGGASPYEQYF

CDR3 length: 16
J gene: TRBJ2-7
D gene: NA
V gene: TRBV4-3
clone size: NA
CDR3 DNA: TGCGCCAGCAGCCAAGATGCCGGAGGGAGCTCCTACGAGCAGTACTTC
CDR3 protein: CASSQDAGGSSYEQYF

CDR3 length: 14
J gene: TRBJ1-2
D gene: TRBD1
V gene: TRBV9
clone size: NA
CDR3 DNA: TGTGCCAGCACCAATGGGGACAGGGTCTATGGCTACACCTTC
CDR3 protein: CASTNGDRVYGYTF

CDR3 length: 13
J gene: TRBJ2-7
D gene: TRBD1
V gene: TRBV19
clone size: few
CDR3 DNA: TGTGCTACCAGGGAACAGGGGCGGTACGAGCAGTACTTC
CDR3 protein: CATREQGRYEQYF

CDR3 length: 16
J gene: TRBJ2-2
D gene: TRBD1
V gene: TRBV18
clone size: NA
CDR3 DNA: TGTGCCAGCTCACCATTGGGACAGGGGAACACCGGGGAGCTGTTTTTT
CDR3 protein: CASSPLGQGNTGELFF

CDR3 length: 13
J gene: TRBJ2-2
D gene: NA
V gene: TRBV7-3
clone size: NA
CDR3 DNA: TGTGCCAGCAGCTCCACCGGTTCGAGGGAGCTGTTTTTT
CDR3 protein: CASSSTGSRELFF

CDR3 length: 15
J gene: TRBJ1-2
D gene: TRBD1
V gene: TRBV19
clone size: many
CDR3 DNA: TGTGCCAGTAGTACTCCGGGACAGGGGGCACGGGGCTACACCTTC
CDR3 protein: CASSTPGQGARGYTF

CDR3 length: 16
J gene: TRBJ2-5
D gene: NA
V gene: TRBV6-5
clone size: few
CDR3 DNA: TGTGCCAGCAGTTACTCAGAAACCCTCGGGGTGGAGACCCAGTACTTC
CDR3 protein: CASSYSETLGVETQYF

CDR3 length: 15
J gene: TRBJ2-3
D gene: NA
V gene: TRBV7-3
clone size: NA
CDR3 DNA: TGTGCCAGCAGCTTAACGAGGGATAGCACAGATACGCAGTATTTT
CDR3 protein: CASSLTRDSTDTQYF

CDR3 length: 18
J gene: TRBJ1-3
D gene: TRBD1
V gene: TRBV27
clone size: NA
CDR3 DNA: TGTGCCAGCAGTCCCTACCCCACAGGGGGTAGATCTGGAAACACCATATATTTT
CDR3 protein: CASSPYPTGGRSGNTIYF

CDR3 length: 16
J gene: TRBJ2-2
D gene: TRBD2
V gene: TRBV4-1
clone size: NA
CDR3 DNA: TGCGCCAGCAGCCAGCGGGAGAGCCGCAACACCGGGGAGCTGTTTTTT
CDR3 protein: CASSQRESRNTGELFF

CDR3 length: 14
J gene: TRBJ2-7
D gene: TRBD2
V gene: TRBV29-1
clone size: NA
CDR3 DNA: TGCAGCGTTACGACTAGCGGGATACCTACGAGGCAGTACTTC
CDR3 protein: CSVTTSGIPTRQYF

CDR3 length: 16
J gene: TRBJ2-4
D gene: TRBD1
V gene: TRBV29-1
clone size: NA
CDR3 DNA: TGCAGCGTTGATAGCGGACAGGGGACGGGGATTAACATTCAGTACTTC
CDR3 protein: CSVDSGQGTGINIQYF

CDR3 length: 14
J gene: TRBJ2-7
D gene: NA
V gene: TRBV5-1
clone size: NA
CDR3 DNA: TGCGCCAGCAGCTTGGCGGCGGGCGGCTACGAGCAGTACTTC
CDR3 protein: CASSLAAGGYEQYF

CDR3 length: 17
J gene: TRBJ1-6
D gene: NA
V gene: TRBV7-6
clone size: NA
CDR3 DNA: TGTGCCAGCAGCCTCCAGGGGAGGGGATCCTATAATTCACCCCTCCACTTT
CDR3 protein: CASSLQGRGSYNSPLHF

CDR3 length: 12
J gene: TRBJ1-1
D gene: NA
V gene: TRBV28
clone size: NA
CDR3 DNA: TGTGCCAGCAGAACAGGTATGACTGAAGCTTTCTTT
CDR3 protein: CASRTGMTEAFF

CDR3 length: 15
J gene: TRBJ1-4
D gene: TRBD1
V gene: TRBV3-1/TRBV3-2
clone size: NA
CDR3 DNA: TGTGCCAGCAGCCAAGAGGGACAGGCATTTGAAAAACTGTTTTTT
CDR3 protein: CASSQEGQAFEKLFF

CDR3 length: 14
J gene: TRBJ1-3
D gene: NA
V gene: TRBV12-5
clone size: NA
CDR3 DNA: TGTGCTAGTGGCCACTCGAGCTCTGGAAACACCATATATTTT
CDR3 protein: CASGHSSSGNTIYF

CDR3 length: 16
J gene: TRBJ2-3
D gene: TRBD2
V gene: TRBV11-3
clone size: once
CDR3 DNA: TGTGCCAGCAGCCCGGGACTAGCGGGGGGGACAGATACGCAGTATTTT
CDR3 protein: CASSPGLAGGTDTQYF

CDR3 length: 17
J gene: TRBJ2-1
D gene: TRBD1
V gene: TRBV7-9
clone size: NA
CDR3 DNA: TGTGCCAGCAGCCCGCGATGGACAGGGCGCTCCTACAATGAGCAGTTCTTC
CDR3 protein: CASSPRWTGRSYNEQFF

CDR3 length: 15
J gene: TRBJ2-5
D gene: TRBD1
V gene: TRBV2
clone size: NA
CDR3 DNA: TGTGCCAGCTATTTGAGCCGGGACAGGGAAGAGACCCAGTACTTC
CDR3 protein: CASYLSRDREETQYF

CDR3 length: 15
J gene: TRBJ2-1
D gene: NA
V gene: TRBV7-2
clone size: NA
CDR3 DNA: TGTGCCAGCAGCTTAGTGGGGGGTCTATCTTATGAGCAGTTCTTC
CDR3 protein: CASSLVGGLSYEQFF

CDR3 length: 14
J gene: TRBJ2-7
D gene: NA
V gene: TRBV9
clone size: NA
CDR3 DNA: TGTGCCAGCATTCCGGGAAGGGGGAAGGGCGAGCAGTACTTC
CDR3 protein: CASIPGRGKGEQYF

CDR3 length: 11
J gene: TRBJ1-2
D gene: NA
V gene: TRBV28
clone size: few
CDR3 DNA: TGTGCCAGCAGTGGGAGGGAGGGCTACACCTTC
CDR3 protein: CASSGREGYTF

CDR3 length: 13
J gene: TRBJ1-1
D gene: NA
V gene: TRBV7-9
clone size: few
CDR3 DNA: TGTGCCAGCAGCTTAGAACAGGGCACTGAAGCTTTCTTT
CDR3 protein: CASSLEQGTEAFF

CDR3 length: 15
J gene: TRBJ2-7
D gene: TRBD2
V gene: TRBV7-2
clone size: NA
CDR3 DNA: TGTGCCAGCAGCCCCACGGGACTAGCGGGCGACGAGCAGTACTTC
CDR3 protein: CASSPTGLAGDEQYF

CDR3 length: 14
J gene: TRBJ1-1
D gene: NA
V gene: TRBV7-8
clone size: few
CDR3 DNA: TGTGCCAGCAGCTCCGTCATTGGGGGGACCGAAGCTTTCTTT
CDR3 protein: CASSSVIGGTEAFF